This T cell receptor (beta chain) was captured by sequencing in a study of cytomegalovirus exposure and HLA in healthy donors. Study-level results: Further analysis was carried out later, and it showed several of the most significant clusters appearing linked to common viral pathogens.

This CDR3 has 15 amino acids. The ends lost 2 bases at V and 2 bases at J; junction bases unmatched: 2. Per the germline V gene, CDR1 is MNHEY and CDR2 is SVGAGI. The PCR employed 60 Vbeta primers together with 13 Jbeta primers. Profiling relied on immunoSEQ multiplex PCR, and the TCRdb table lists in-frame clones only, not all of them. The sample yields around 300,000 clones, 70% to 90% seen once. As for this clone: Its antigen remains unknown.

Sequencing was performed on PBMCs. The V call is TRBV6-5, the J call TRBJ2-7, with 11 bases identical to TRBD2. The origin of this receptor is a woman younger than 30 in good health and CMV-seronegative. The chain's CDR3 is CASSYLAGGTYEQYF. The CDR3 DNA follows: TGTGCCAGCAGTTACCTAGCGGGGGGTACCTACGAGCAGTACTTC.